This TCR beta chain was recovered during a study of blood T cell repertoires in COVID-19. Background on the study: Sites in the United States, Italy and Spain provided acute and convalescent COVID-19 samples. The cDNA or gDNA used as material had been derived from T cells, B-cell-depleted T cells, or PBMCs.

Methods used by the authors: The assay estimated nucleated cells by amplifying reference gene primers. This table comes from immunoSEQ multiplex PCR, and its TCRdb copy is limited to in-frame clones, with some not included. That table gives V, J and clone size, and the DNA gave D and trimming. The repertoire holds 200,000 to 250,000 clones, with 86% as singletons. This CDR3 contains 16 residues. V shed 2 bases, J shed 7 bases, and the junction held 11 bases outside the gene matches. Germline-derived CDR1 and CDR2 are SGHTA and FQGNSA. Sequencing was carried out using peripheral blood. This TCR was recovered from a man at least 80 years old with acute or convalescent COVID-19. This rearrangement joins TRBV7-2 to TRBJ2-7; 10 positions agree with TRBD2. This CDR3 reads CASSLSPSGSPGEQYF. The DNA for the CDR3 is TGTGCCAGCAGCTTAAGCCCTAGCGGGAGTCCGGGAGAGCAGTACTTC.